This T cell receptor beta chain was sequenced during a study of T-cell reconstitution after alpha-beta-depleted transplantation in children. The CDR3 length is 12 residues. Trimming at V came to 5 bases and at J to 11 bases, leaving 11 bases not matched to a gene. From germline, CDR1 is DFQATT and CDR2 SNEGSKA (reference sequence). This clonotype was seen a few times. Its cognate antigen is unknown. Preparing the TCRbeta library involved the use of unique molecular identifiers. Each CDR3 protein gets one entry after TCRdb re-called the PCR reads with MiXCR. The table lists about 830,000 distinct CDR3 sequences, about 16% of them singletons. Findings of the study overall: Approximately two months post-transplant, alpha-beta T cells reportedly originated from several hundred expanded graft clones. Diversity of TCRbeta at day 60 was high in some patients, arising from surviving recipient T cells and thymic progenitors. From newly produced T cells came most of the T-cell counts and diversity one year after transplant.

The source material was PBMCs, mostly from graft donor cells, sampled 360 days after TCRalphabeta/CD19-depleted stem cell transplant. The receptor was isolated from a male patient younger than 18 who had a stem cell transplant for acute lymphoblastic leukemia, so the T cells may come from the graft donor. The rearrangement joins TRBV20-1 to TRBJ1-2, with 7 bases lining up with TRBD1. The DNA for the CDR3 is TGCAGTGCTCCGAAAGGACAGGCTTTTTACACCTTC. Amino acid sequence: CSAPKGQAFYTF.